The next 26 T cell receptor beta chains were all read from a single sample in a study of cytotoxic CD8 clonotypes in ibrutinib-treated CLL. The table came from immunoSEQ multiplex PCR; TCRdb's copy has only in-frame clones and leaves some out. The table includes some 28,000 clones, 45% to 65% detected once. The specimen was PBMCs, collected before ibrutinib treatment. The source of these receptors is a human donor with chronic lymphocytic leukemia.

The rearrangement joins TRBV7-2 to TRBJ2-1; 10 bases fit TRBD2. The junction had 8 bases not matched to a gene; V was cut back by 0 bases and J by 0 bases. Germline V CDR1 and CDR2: SGHTA, FQGNSA. The CDR3 extends over 19 amino acids. The CDR3 nucleotides read TGTGCCAGCAGCTTAGCCGGGACTAGCGTTATTTTCTCCTACAATGAGCAGTTCTTC. This encodes CASSLAGTSVIFSYNEQFF.

This clone was recorded a few times. J is TRBJ2-7 and V is TRBV10-3; 9 nucleotides line up with TRBD2. The V segment lost 6 bases and the J segment 5 bases; nucleotides outside the gene matches: 5. The germline gives CDR1 ENHRY, CDR2 SYGVKD. The CDR3 contains 13 residues. Here the CDR3 DNA reads TGTGCCATCAGACCGGGACTAGCCCACGAGCAGTACTTC. Amino acids: CAIRPGLAHEQYF.

Worth noting for this clone: Different DNA sequences within this sample yield the same CDR3. The J gene is TRBJ2-5, the V gene TRBV4-3; tentatively, D is TRBD2 (7 bases). The V gene's germline CDR1 is LGHNA and CDR2 YSLEER. Trimming pared 0 bases from V and 5 bases from J, leaving 16 bases between. This CDR3 has 16 residues. The CDR3 DNA sequence: TGCGCCAGCAGCCAAGAGGAAGGGGGAGGGTCGGAGACCCAGTACTTC. It yields the protein CASSQEEGGGSETQYF.

The chain couples TRBV18 to TRBJ2-7; a possible D gene is TRBD2 (6 bases). Germline V gene data show CDR1 as KGHSH and CDR2 as LQKENI. The CDR3 sequence is 14 residues long. V was cut by 4 bases and J by 4 bases, with 14 bases left in between. The CDR3 sequence is CASSLRERPYEQYF. DNA of the CDR3: TGTGCCAGCTCACTCCGGGAGCGTCCATACGAGCAGTACTTC.

The rearrangement links TRBV9 to TRBJ2-2; no firm D call. Trimming stripped 4 bases from V and 2 bases from J, with 3 bases between. Germline CDR1 is SGDLS and CDR2 is YYNGEE. The CDR3 extends over 12 amino acids. The CDR3 sequence is CASSPNTGELFF. CDR3 DNA: TGTGCCAGCAGCCCAAACACCGGGGAGCTGTTTTTT.

This clone came up once. The V call is TRBV10-3, the J call TRBJ1-2; D call uncertain. The length of the CDR3 is 16 residues. From germline, CDR1 is ENHRY and CDR2 SYGVKD. Trimming cost V 4 bases and J 0 bases, with 15 bases left between them. The CDR3: CAISARFGVANYGYTF. CDR3 DNA: TGTGCCATCAGTGCGAGGTTCGGTGTGGCTAACTATGGCTACACCTTC.

The chain joins TRBV6-1 to TRBJ1-2; D gene unclear. Per germline, CDR1 MNHNS and CDR2 SASEGT. The CDR3 is 11 amino acids. Trimming stripped 6 bases from V and 2 bases from J, with 4 bases between. The CDR3 DNA sequence: TGTGCCAGCAGCACCAACTATGGCTACACCTTC. It codes for CASSTNYGYTF.

This rearrangement joins TRBV28 to TRBJ1-1, with D tentatively TRBD1 (6 bases). There are 15 residues in the CDR3. Germline V gives CDR1 MDHEN, CDR2 SYDVKM. Trimming removed 4 bases at V and 0 bases at J, with 12 bases between. The CDR3 coding sequence is TGTGCCAGCAGTTATAAAGGGGGTCTGAACACTGAAGCTTTCTTT. Its protein is CASSYKGGLNTEAFF.

V and J are TRBV2 and TRBJ2-1, with TRBD2 identical over 11 bases. Trimming took 8 bases from V and 8 from J; bases not matched to a gene: 14. CDR1 SNHLY and CDR2 FYNNEI come from the germline V gene. This CDR3 region has 16 residues. CDR3 loop: CASPLLGSGRADEQFF. In nucleotides, the CDR3 is TGTGCCAGCCCCCTTCTGGGTAGCGGGAGGGCCGATGAGCAGTTCTTC.

This clone has only a few counts. The rearrangement uses TRBV7-8 and TRBJ2-3, with D unresolved. The CDR3 sequence is 12 residues long. V was trimmed by 2 bases and J by 4 bases, leaving 4 bases between them. CDR1 and CDR2 from the germline V gene are SGHVS and FQNEAQ. DNA of the CDR3: TGTGCCAGCAGCTTAACCCCAGATACGCAGTATTTT. It is translated as CASSLTPDTQYF. Together with reference TRBV7-8 and TRBJ2-3, the CDR3 gives the full variable domain: GAGVSQSPRYKVAKRGQDVALRCDPISGHVSLFWYQQALGQGPEFLTYFQNEAQLDKSGLPSDRFFAERPEGSVSTLKIQRTQQEDSAVYLCASSLTPDTQYFGPGTRLTVL.

The chain links TRBV29-1 to TRBJ2-5; 10 bases fit TRBD2. The CDR3 length is 15 residues. CDR1 is SQVTM, CDR2 ANQGSEA, per germline. Trimming took 3 bases from V and 1 from J; bases not matched to a gene: 5. The CDR3 loop is CSVELAGGFQETQYF. The CDR3 DNA reads TGCAGCGTTGAGTTAGCGGGGGGTTTCCAAGAGACCCAGTACTTC.

This clone was observed a handful of times. The chain joins TRBV28 to TRBJ2-1; a weak D match, TRBD2 (5 bases). The V end lost 4 bases, the J end lost 7 bases, and 14 bases lay between the germline ends. Per germline, CDR1 MDHEN and CDR2 SYDVKM. This CDR3 has 14 amino acids. In nucleotides, the CDR3 is TGTGCCAGCAGTTCTGACATCGGCGGGAATGAGCAGTTCTTC. Amino acids: CASSSDIGGNEQFF.

V is TRBV29-1 and J is TRBJ1-1; D is unresolved. Germline V lookup: CDR1 SQVTM, CDR2 ANQGSEA. Trimming left V 7 bases short and J 3 bases short, with 18 bases between. The CDR3 runs 14 residues. DNA for the CDR3: TGCAGCGCCCGATCGTGGAGGGCGGACACTGAAGCTTTCTTT. This translates into CSARSWRADTEAFF.

This chain uses TRBV7-8 with TRBJ1-1; D gene uncertain. Germline V CDR1 and CDR2: SGHVS, FQNEAQ. Deletions cut 5 bases from V and 1 base from J, with 8 bases between. This CDR3 is 13 amino acids long. CDR3 amino acids: CASSHQENTEAFF. CDR3 bases: TGTGCCAGCAGCCACCAGGAGAACACTGAAGCTTTCTTT.

The gene calls are TRBV28 and TRBJ2-2; D gene ambiguous. The CDR3 consists of 13 residues. With 2 bases removed from V and 5 bases from J, the gap between germline ends came to 6 bases. CDR1 and CDR2 from the germline V gene are MDHEN and SYDVKM. In DNA, the CDR3 is TGTGCCAGCAGTTTACGAGTTACCGGGGAGCTGTTTTTT. Its protein is CASSLRVTGELFF.

This clone has more than one count but fewer than ten. This chain's CDR3 is CSVGDRSDQPQHF. CDR3 sequence (DNA): TGCAGCGTGGGGGACAGGAGCGATCAGCCCCAGCATTTT. This rearrangement joins TRBV29-1 to TRBJ1-5, with TRBD1 matching over 8 bases. This CDR3 is 13 amino acids long. Germline-derived CDR1 and CDR2 are SQVTM and ANQGSEA. J lost 5 bases, V lost 6 bases, and 6 bases had no gene match.

This rearrangement joins TRBV7-9 to TRBJ1-4, with 7 bases that match TRBD1. The CDR3 is made up of 15 amino acids. CDR1 SEHNR and CDR2 FQNEAQ come from the germline V gene (reference sequence). J gave up 3 bases and V 5 bases, and 6 bases lay outside the gene matches. The CDR3 loop is CASSPRQGPNEKLFF. The CDR3 DNA sequence: TGTGCCAGCAGCCCTAGACAGGGTCCTAATGAAAAACTGTTTTTT.

This chain joins TRBV9 and TRBJ2-3; D gene ambiguous. The CDR3 loop spans 15 amino acids. V was cut by 0 bases and J by 3 bases, with 11 bases left in between. The germline gives CDR1 SGDLS, CDR2 YYNGEE. This chain's CDR3 is CASSVAPDSTDTQYF. The CDR3 region has the DNA TGTGCCAGCAGCGTAGCCCCTGACTCAACAGATACGCAGTATTTT.

This clone was seen only a few times. V is TRBV27 and J is TRBJ2-7; 9 positions match TRBD1. CDR1 and CDR2 from the germline V gene are MNHEY and SMNVEV (reference sequence). V lost 5 bases, J lost 1 base, and 6 bases stayed unmatched. The CDR3 loop spans 15 amino acids. For the CDR3, the DNA is TGTGCCAGCAGTCCCGGGACAGGGTATTCCTACGAGCAGTACTTC. Translated, it gives CASSPGTGYSYEQYF.

By share, this clone ranks as medium-sized. The chain carries TRBV18 and TRBJ1-3; possibly TRBD1 for D (6 bases). The CDR3 has 16 amino acids. CDR1 is KGHSH, CDR2 LQKENI, per germline. V lost 2 bases and J 1 base, leaving 12 bases between the germline ends. DNA for the CDR3: TGTGCCAGCTCACCAAACAGGGTCAGTTCTGGAAACACCATATATTTT. It specifies CASSPNRVSSGNTIYF.

This sequence joins TRBV2 and TRBJ2-1, with D maybe TRBD1 (5 bases). Germline assignment: CDR1 SNHLY and CDR2 FYNNEI. This CDR3 has 16 amino acids. The V end was cut by 6 bases, the J end by 0 bases, with 15 bases between. The CDR3 nucleotides read TGTGCCAGCAGGGCCCGTACAGGAAGCTCCTACAATGAGCAGTTCTTC. It translates to CASRARTGSSYNEQFF.

This clone appeared a few times. The chain recombines TRBV6-6 with TRBJ2-5; 9 nucleotides match TRBD1. The CDR3 sequence is 13 residues long. The junction had 3 bases not matched to a gene; V was cut back by 5 bases and J by 5 bases. CDR1 and CDR2 (germline): MNHNY, SVGAGI (reference sequence). The CDR3 DNA sequence: TGTGCCAGCAGTCGGACAGGGGTTGAGACCCAGTACTTC. This encodes CASSRTGVETQYF.

The rearrangement uses TRBV29-1 and TRBJ1-2; no firm D call. The CDR3 consists of 11 residues. V was trimmed by 4 bases and J by 3 bases, leaving 6 bases between them. CDR1 is SQVTM, CDR2 ANQGSEA, per germline. Here the CDR3 DNA reads TGCAGCGTTGGGCAGGACTATGGCTACACCTTC. It is translated as CSVGQDYGYTF. The whole variable domain, filled in from reference TRBV29-1 and TRBJ1-2, reads SAVISQKPSRDICQRGTSLTIQCQVDSQVTMMFWYRQQPGQSLTLIATANQGSEATYESGFVIDKFPISRPNLTFSTLTVSNMSPEDSSIYLCSVGQDYGYTFGSGTRLTVV.

This clone showed up just once. V and J are TRBV4-2 and TRBJ1-2; perhaps TRBD1 as D (5 bases). Germline V gene data show CDR1 as LGHNA and CDR2 as YNFKEQ. V shed 1 base and J shed 5 bases, with 11 bases lying between them. The CDR3 loop spans 14 amino acids. CDR3 sequence: CASSQAADKYGYTF. For the CDR3, the DNA is TGTGCCAGCAGCCAAGCGGCGGACAAGTATGGCTACACCTTC.

The chain joins TRBV5-4 to TRBJ2-1; D is uncertain. The V end lost 0 bases, the J end lost 6 bases, and 7 bases lay between the germline ends. Germline CDR1 reads SGHNT; CDR2 reads YYREEE (reference sequence). The CDR3 loop spans 13 amino acids. CDR3 coding DNA: TGTGCCAGCAGCTTGGAGGCAGTCAATGAGCAGTTCTTC. Translation: CASSLEAVNEQFF.

The CDR3: CASSEARTGWLYGSDTQYF. CDR3 sequence (DNA): TGTGCCAGCAGTGAAGCGAGGACAGGGTGGCTCTACGGATCGGATACGCAGTATTTT. The J gene is TRBJ2-3, the V gene TRBV6-1, with 8 bases that match TRBD1. In germline, CDR1 is MNHNS, CDR2 SASEGT. The CDR3 covers 19 residues. V trimming: 0 bases; J trimming: 6 bases; junction bases outside the gene matches: 17.